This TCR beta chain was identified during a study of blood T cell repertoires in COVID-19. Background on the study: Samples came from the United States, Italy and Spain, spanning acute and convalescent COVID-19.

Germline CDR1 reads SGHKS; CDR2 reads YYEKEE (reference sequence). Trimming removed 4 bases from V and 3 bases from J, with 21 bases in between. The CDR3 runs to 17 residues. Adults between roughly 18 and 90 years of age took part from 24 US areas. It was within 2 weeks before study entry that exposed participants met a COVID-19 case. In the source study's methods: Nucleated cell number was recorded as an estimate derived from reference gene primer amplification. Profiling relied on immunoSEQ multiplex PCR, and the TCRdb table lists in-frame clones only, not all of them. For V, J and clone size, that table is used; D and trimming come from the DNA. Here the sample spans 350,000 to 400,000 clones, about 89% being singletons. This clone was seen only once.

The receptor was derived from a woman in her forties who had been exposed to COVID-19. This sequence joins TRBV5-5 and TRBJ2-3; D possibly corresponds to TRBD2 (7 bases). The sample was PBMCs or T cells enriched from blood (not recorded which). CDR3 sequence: CASSAGRAGAKTDTQYF. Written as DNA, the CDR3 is TGTGCCAGCAGCGCGGGACGGGCGGGGGCTAAGACAGATACGCAGTATTTT.